Presented here are 16 T cell receptor beta chains from one specimen sequenced in a study of graft-versus-host responses after intestinal transplantation. The method was immunoSEQ multiplex PCR; TCRdb's version includes in-frame clones alone and lacks a portion of them. The sample shows thousands of clones, about 94% of them seen only once. The source was PBMCs, collected 11 days after intestinal transplantation. Receptor source: a human patient who received an intestinal transplant, so some T cells may come from the graft donor.

The gene calls are TRBV9 and TRBJ2-1; 7 bases align to TRBD2. The junction had 12 bases not matched to a gene; V was cut back by 0 bases and J by 6 bases. This CDR3 is built from 17 residues. CDR1 and CDR2 (germline): SGDLS, YYNGEE. CDR3 in DNA: TGTGCCAGCAGCGTAGCCGAGGCGGGAGAAGCCCTCAATGAGCAGTTCTTC. This gives the protein CASSVAEAGEALNEQFF.

The V and J genes are TRBV6-1 and TRBJ1-2; the D is unclear. This CDR3 has 11 residues. The V end lost 9 bases, the J end lost 2 bases, and 7 bases lay between the germline ends. Looked up from germline, CDR1 is MNHNS and CDR2 is SASEGT. CDR3 sequence (DNA): TGTGCCAGTGAGTGGAACTATGGCTACACCTTC. This gives the protein CASEWNYGYTF.

The CDR3 nucleotides are TGCAGCGCCGTACGACCTGGACGGTTGGGCCAAACGAAATACGAGCAGTACTTC. Encoded protein: CSAVRPGRLGQTKYEQYF. The chain uses TRBV29-1 and TRBJ2-7; D gene uncertain. Trimming pared 7 bases from V and 4 bases from J, leaving 32 bases between. CDR1 SQVTM and CDR2 ANQGSEA come from the germline V gene. CDR3 length: 18 residues.

CDR3 bases: TGTGCCAGCAGTTTATGGGGACACCTCGGGGAGCTGTTTTTT. This encodes CASSLWGHLGELFF. The chain is built from TRBV27 and TRBJ2-2, with D possibly matching TRBD1 (6 bases). Between the trimmed V and J ends, which lost 1 base and 7 bases, there was a span of 10 bases. The CDR3 contains 14 residues. Germline-derived CDR1 and CDR2 are MNHEY and SMNVEV (reference sequence).

The CDR3 nucleotides are TGTGCCAGCAGCTTGGGACACCGCTCCTACGAGCAGTACTTC. Translating gives CASSLGHRSYEQYF. V usage is TRBV5-5 and J usage is TRBJ2-7, with unresolved D. The CDR3 is 14 residues long. CDR1 SGHKS and CDR2 YYEKEE come from the germline V gene (reference sequence). V dropped 0 bases and J dropped 0 bases, with 7 bases sitting between them.

The chain couples TRBV13 to TRBJ1-1; 8 bases are a match to TRBD1. Germline trimming cut 1 base from V and 4 bases from J; bases unmatched to any gene: 5. This CDR3 comprises 15 residues. Germline-derived CDR1 and CDR2 are PRHDT and FYEKMQ (reference sequence). CDR3 DNA: TGTGCCAGCAGCTTAGCAGGGGGCCTAGGCACTGAAGCTTTCTTT. Protein sequence: CASSLAGGLGTEAFF.

CDR3 region: CASSLVPSANNEQFF. The CDR3 bases are TGCGCCAGCAGCTTGGTGCCTAGCGCGAACAATGAGCAGTTCTTC. The rearrangement joins TRBV5-1 to TRBJ2-1, with D tentatively TRBD2 (6 bases). The V gene lost 0 bases and the J gene lost 5 bases, with 12 bases spanning the gap. Germline lookup yields CDR1 SGHRS and CDR2 YFSETQ. The CDR3 runs to 15 residues.

This clone has just a few counts. The chain is built from TRBV10-2 and TRBJ1-1, with D possibly TRBD1 on 5 matching bases. Per the germline V gene, CDR1 is WSHSY and CDR2 is SAAADI. V was pared by 5 bases and J by 0 bases, with 7 bases between. CDR3 length equals 13 residues. Written as DNA, the CDR3 is TGCGCCAGCAGTTCGACAGTGAACACTGAAGCTTTCTTT. Its protein product is CASSSTVNTEAFF.

The rearrangement uses TRBV9 and TRBJ2-7; a weak D match, TRBD1 (5 bases). Germline lookup yields CDR1 SGDLS and CDR2 YYNGEE. This CDR3 contains 14 residues. Between the trimmed V and J ends, which lost 2 bases and 5 bases, there was a span of 14 bases. The CDR3 loop is CASSVSGMVHEQYF. The CDR3 DNA reads TGTGCCAGCAGCGTTTCAGGGATGGTCCACGAGCAGTACTTC.

The chain employs TRBV7-9 and TRBJ1-2; no clear D. CDR3 size: 14 residues. Trimming took 2 bases from V and 5 from J, leaving 12 bases between them. Germline loops: CDR1 SEHNR, CDR2 FQNEAQ (reference sequence). The CDR3 loop reads CASSLLEGEYGYTF. CDR3 nucleotides: TGTGCCAGCAGCTTATTGGAGGGAGAGTATGGCTACACCTTC.

The chain joins TRBV6-6 to TRBJ1-5, with a tentative D call TRBD1 (5 bases). The V end was cut by 6 bases, the J end by 0 bases, with 9 bases between. The CDR3 runs 14 residues. The germline V gene has CDR1 MNHNY and CDR2 SVGAGI (reference sequence). The CDR3 sequence is CASRMTDSNQPQHF. CDR3 sequence (DNA): TGTGCCAGCAGGATGACAGATAGCAATCAGCCCCAGCATTTT.

V gene TRBV4-1 combines with J gene TRBJ2-1; 7 bases are shared with TRBD2. Germline V CDR1 and CDR2: MGHRA, YSYEKL. The CDR3 loop spans 16 amino acids. V gave up 0 bases and J gave up 7 bases; unmatched junction bases: 9. The CDR3 bases are TGCGCCAGCAGCCAAGATCCCAAGCGGGGAAATAATGAGCAGTTCTTC. This codes for CASSQDPKRGNNEQFF.

V gene TRBV7-3 combines with J gene TRBJ2-7, with 12 bases lining up with TRBD1. The CDR3 sequence is 15 residues long. Germline assignment: CDR1 SGHTA and CDR2 FQGTGA. V lost 2 bases and J lost 9; bases outside the gene matches: 8. CDR3 nucleotides: TGTGCCAGCAGCTTAGAAGGGACAGGGGGCGAAGTGCAGTACTTC. This sequence encodes CASSLEGTGGEVQYF.

CDR3 amino acids: CASSLLTAGQSTDTQYF. Here the CDR3 DNA reads TGCGCCAGCAGCTTGTTAACAGCAGGACAGAGCACAGATACGCAGTATTTT. This sequence joins TRBV5-1 and TRBJ2-3, with D tentatively TRBD1 (6 bases). V shed 1 base and J shed 0 bases, with 15 bases lying between them. CDR1 and CDR2 (germline): SGHRS, YFSETQ. The CDR3 is 17 residues long.

Only one count was recorded for this clone. The V call is TRBV19, the J call TRBJ2-1; D is undetermined. Germline V gene sequence: CDR1 LNHDA, CDR2 SQIVND (reference sequence). V was pared by 3 bases and J by 7 bases, with 13 bases between. The CDR3 runs to 14 residues. In DNA, the CDR3 is TGTGCCAGTAGTATCAGCGTCGTGAGAAATGAGCAGTTCTTC. This translates into CASSISVVRNEQFF.

In its sample, this clone was seen once. The rearrangement joins TRBV19 to TRBJ2-7; D ambiguous. CDR3 size: 13 residues. Trimming stripped 1 base from V and 0 bases from J, with 4 bases between. The germline V gene has CDR1 LNHDA and CDR2 SQIVND (reference sequence). The CDR3 loop reads CASSIGGSYEQYF. The CDR3 DNA is TGTGCCAGTAGTATAGGGGGCTCCTACGAGCAGTACTTC.